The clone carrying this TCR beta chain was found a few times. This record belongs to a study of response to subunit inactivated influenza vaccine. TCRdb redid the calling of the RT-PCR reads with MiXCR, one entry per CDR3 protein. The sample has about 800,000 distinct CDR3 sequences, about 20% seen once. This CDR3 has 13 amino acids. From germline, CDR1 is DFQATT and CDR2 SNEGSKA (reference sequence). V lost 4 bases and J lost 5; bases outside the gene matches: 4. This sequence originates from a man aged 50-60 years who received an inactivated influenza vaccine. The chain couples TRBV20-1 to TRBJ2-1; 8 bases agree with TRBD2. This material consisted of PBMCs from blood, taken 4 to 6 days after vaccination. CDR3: CSAKLAENNEQFF. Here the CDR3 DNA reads TGCAGTGCTAAACTAGCGGAGAACAATGAGCAGTTCTTC.